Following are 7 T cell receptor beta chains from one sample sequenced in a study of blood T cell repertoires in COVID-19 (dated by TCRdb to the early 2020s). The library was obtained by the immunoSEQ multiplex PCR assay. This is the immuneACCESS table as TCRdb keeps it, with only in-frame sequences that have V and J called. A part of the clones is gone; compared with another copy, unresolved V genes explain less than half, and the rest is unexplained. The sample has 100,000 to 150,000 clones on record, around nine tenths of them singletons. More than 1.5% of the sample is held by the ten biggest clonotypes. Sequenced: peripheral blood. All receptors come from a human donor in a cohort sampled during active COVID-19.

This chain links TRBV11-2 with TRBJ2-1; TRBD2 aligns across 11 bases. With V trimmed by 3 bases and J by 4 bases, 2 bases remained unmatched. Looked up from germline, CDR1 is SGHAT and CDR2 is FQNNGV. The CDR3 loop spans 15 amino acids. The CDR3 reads CASSLGLAAYNEQFF. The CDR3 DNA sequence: TGTGCCAGCAGCTTGGGACTAGCGGCTTACAATGAGCAGTTCTTC.

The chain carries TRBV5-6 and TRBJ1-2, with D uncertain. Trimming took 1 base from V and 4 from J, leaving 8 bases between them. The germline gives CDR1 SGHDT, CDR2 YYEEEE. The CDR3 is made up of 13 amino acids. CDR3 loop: CASSLTGSYGYTF. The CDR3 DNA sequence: TGTGCCAGCAGCTTGACGGGGTCCTATGGCTACACCTTC.

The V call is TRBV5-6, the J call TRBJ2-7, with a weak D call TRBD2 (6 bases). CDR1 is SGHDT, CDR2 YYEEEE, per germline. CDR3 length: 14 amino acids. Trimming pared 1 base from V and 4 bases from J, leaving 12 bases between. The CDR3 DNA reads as TGTGCCAGCAGCTTGCGGGAGTCCAGTTACGAGCAGTACTTC. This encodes CASSLRESSYEQYF.

The CDR3 region has the DNA TGTGCCAGTAGTTGGGGAGGCCTGAACACTGAAGCTTTCTTT. Amino acids: CASSWGGLNTEAFF. The gene calls are TRBV19 and TRBJ1-1, with D uncertain. V was clipped by 5 bases and J by 0 bases, with 10 bases between them. Per germline, CDR1 LNHDA and CDR2 SQIVND (reference sequence). The CDR3 runs 14 residues.

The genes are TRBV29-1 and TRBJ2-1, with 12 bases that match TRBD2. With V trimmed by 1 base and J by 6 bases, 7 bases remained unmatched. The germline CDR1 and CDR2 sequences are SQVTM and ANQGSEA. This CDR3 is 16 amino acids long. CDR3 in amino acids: CSVEGLAGGLPNEQFF. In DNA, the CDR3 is TGCAGCGTTGAAGGTCTAGCGGGGGGGCTCCCCAATGAGCAGTTCTTC.

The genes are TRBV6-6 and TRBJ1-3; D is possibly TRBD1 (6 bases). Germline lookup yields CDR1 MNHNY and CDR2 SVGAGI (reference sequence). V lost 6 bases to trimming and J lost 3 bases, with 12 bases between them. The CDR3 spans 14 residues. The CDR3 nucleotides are TGTGCCAGCAGACCTCCAGGGGTTGGAAACACCATATATTTT. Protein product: CASRPPGVGNTIYF.

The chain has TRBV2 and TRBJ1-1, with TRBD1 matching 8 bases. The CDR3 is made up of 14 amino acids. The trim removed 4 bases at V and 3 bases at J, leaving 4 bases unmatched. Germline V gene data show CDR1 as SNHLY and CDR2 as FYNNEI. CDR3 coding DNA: TGTGCCAGCAGTGCTCTGACAGGGGACACTGAAGCTTTCTTT. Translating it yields CASSALTGDTEAFF.